A selection of T cell receptor beta chains follows, all from one sample in a study of blood T cells in healthy people across ages. TCRdb passed the 5' RACE reads through MiXCR, listing each CDR3 protein once. The sample lists approximately 2,000,000 distinct CDR3 sequences; about two fifths were seen once. The sample consisted of blood. The receptors were sampled from a human donor in good health. Both conserved end residues are trimmed from each CDR3. Fields, in order: V gene, D gene, clone size, J gene, CDR3 protein. A D gene is named only where the DNA matches it firmly. Rows may omit the clone size; those that give it use once, few, many or a size class.

>TRBV12-3/TRBV12-4|-|many|TRBJ1-1
ASIRNTEAF
>TRBV19|-|-|TRBJ1-2
ASSITRGRGYT
>TRBV12-3/TRBV12-4|-|few|TRBJ2-3
ASSTRDPPGAQY
>TRBV9|-|many|TRBJ2-7
ASSVGGSYEQY
>TRBV5-1|TRBD1|few|TRBJ1-6
ASSAYRDRGTDSPLH
>TRBV11-2|TRBD2|-|TRBJ2-5
ASSPRGLAGVLRETQY
>TRBV9|TRBD1|-|TRBJ1-4
ASSVTGQRNEKLF
>TRBV7-9|TRBD1|few|TRBJ2-7
ASSLYPVGQVFSYEQY
>TRBV4-2|-|few|TRBJ1-4
ASSQDTERNEKLF
>TRBV4-3|-|few|TRBJ2-1
ASSQEGDAYNEQF